These T cell receptor beta chains were read from a single sample in a study of response to subunit inactivated influenza vaccine. Each CDR3 protein is one row after TCRdb ran MiXCR on the RT-PCR reads. The sample carries approximately 500,000 distinct CDR3 sequences, 10% to 15% recorded once. The source material was PBMCs from blood, sampled about 40 days after vaccination. The receptors derive from a man aged 50-60 years who received an inactivated influenza vaccine. Both conserved end residues are trimmed from each CDR3. Each record gives: V gene, CDR3 length, J gene, clone size, CDR3 protein. The size field is filled for only some rows; it gives once, few, many or a size class.

v_call: TRBV3-1
cdr3_length: 13
j_call: TRBJ1-2
clone_size: NA
cdr3_aa: ASSQSGGRWEGYT

v_call: TRBV27
cdr3_length: 14
j_call: TRBJ2-1
clone_size: many
cdr3_aa: ASSLSTGRAANEQF

v_call: TRBV7-9
cdr3_length: 10
j_call: TRBJ2-1
clone_size: few
cdr3_aa: ASSLGDDEQF

v_call: TRBV28
cdr3_length: 13
j_call: TRBJ1-1
clone_size: few
cdr3_aa: ASSLFVVRGTEAF

v_call: TRBV11-2
cdr3_length: 10
j_call: TRBJ2-7
clone_size: NA
cdr3_aa: ASSSSGPEQY

v_call: TRBV9
cdr3_length: 14
j_call: TRBJ2-7
clone_size: few
cdr3_aa: ASSVGGAGGIYEQY

v_call: TRBV10-3
cdr3_length: 15
j_call: TRBJ2-1
clone_size: few
cdr3_aa: ATSGLAGATIGPEQF

v_call: TRBV6-2/TRBV6-3
cdr3_length: 13
j_call: TRBJ2-5
clone_size: NA
cdr3_aa: ASSYSLAGKETQY

v_call: TRBV4-2
cdr3_length: 14
j_call: TRBJ2-5
clone_size: few
cdr3_aa: ASSQQGTAAGETQY

v_call: TRBV6-1
cdr3_length: 14
j_call: TRBJ2-5
clone_size: NA
cdr3_aa: ASSDLTVHLGETQY

v_call: TRBV20-1
cdr3_length: 14
j_call: TRBJ2-3
clone_size: NA
cdr3_aa: SARDPRGRGGDTQY

v_call: TRBV20-1
cdr3_length: 15
j_call: TRBJ2-7
clone_size: many
cdr3_aa: SARDRGTGVGSYEQY

v_call: TRBV10-3
cdr3_length: 14
j_call: TRBJ2-3
clone_size: many
cdr3_aa: AISEVLGFLADTQY

v_call: TRBV24-1
cdr3_length: 13
j_call: TRBJ1-1
clone_size: NA
cdr3_aa: ATSRVAEWAAEAF

v_call: TRBV4-3
cdr3_length: 16
j_call: TRBJ2-3
clone_size: few
cdr3_aa: ASSQSSWTSGVTDTQY

v_call: TRBV7-9
cdr3_length: 12
j_call: TRBJ2-7
clone_size: NA
cdr3_aa: ASSFSSGGDEQY

v_call: TRBV29-1
cdr3_length: 13
j_call: TRBJ2-5
clone_size: NA
cdr3_aa: SSKSLAGGFETQY

v_call: TRBV20-1
cdr3_length: 11
j_call: TRBJ1-1
clone_size: many
cdr3_aa: SPNRDMNTEAF

v_call: TRBV7-2
cdr3_length: 16
j_call: TRBJ2-7
clone_size: NA
cdr3_aa: ASSLARGLAGTSYEQY

v_call: TRBV6-5
cdr3_length: 11
j_call: TRBJ2-3
clone_size: few
cdr3_aa: ASSFQGRDTQY

v_call: TRBV20-1
cdr3_length: 12
j_call: TRBJ1-1
clone_size: NA
cdr3_aa: SAKAVGINTEAF

v_call: TRBV29-1
cdr3_length: 12
j_call: TRBJ2-5
clone_size: few
cdr3_aa: SVEGQGSWGTQY

v_call: TRBV24-1
cdr3_length: 14
j_call: TRBJ2-1
clone_size: few
cdr3_aa: ATSDLIGNKYNEQF

v_call: TRBV7-9
cdr3_length: 12
j_call: TRBJ1-1
clone_size: NA
cdr3_aa: ASSLVSGSTEAF

v_call: TRBV5-1
cdr3_length: 13
j_call: TRBJ2-1
clone_size: NA
cdr3_aa: ASSVRTSGNDEQF

v_call: TRBV6-1
cdr3_length: 14
j_call: TRBJ2-2
clone_size: NA
cdr3_aa: ASTLNRGSNTGELF

v_call: TRBV5-1
cdr3_length: 12
j_call: TRBJ1-1
clone_size: NA
cdr3_aa: ASSFGGGSPEAF

v_call: TRBV7-9
cdr3_length: 13
j_call: TRBJ2-5
clone_size: few
cdr3_aa: ASSPGPGPQETQY

v_call: TRBV19
cdr3_length: 12
j_call: TRBJ2-5
clone_size: NA
cdr3_aa: ASNPGQGVETQY

v_call: TRBV6-1
cdr3_length: 12
j_call: TRBJ1-2
clone_size: NA
cdr3_aa: ASRQTGTGYGYT